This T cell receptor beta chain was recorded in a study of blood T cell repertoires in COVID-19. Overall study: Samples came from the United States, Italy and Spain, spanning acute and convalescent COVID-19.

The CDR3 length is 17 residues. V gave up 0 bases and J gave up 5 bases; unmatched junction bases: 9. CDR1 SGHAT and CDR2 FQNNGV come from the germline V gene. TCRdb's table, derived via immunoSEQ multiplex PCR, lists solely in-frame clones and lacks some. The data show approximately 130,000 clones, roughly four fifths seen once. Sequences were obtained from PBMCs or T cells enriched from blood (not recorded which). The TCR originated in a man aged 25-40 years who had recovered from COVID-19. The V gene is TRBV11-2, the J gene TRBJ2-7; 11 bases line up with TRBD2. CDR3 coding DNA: TGTGCCAGCAGCTTAGACTATTTAGCGGGAGGGCCGAACGAGCAGTACTTC. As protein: CASSLDYLAGGPNEQYF.